Listed here are 5 T cell receptor beta chains from one sample, sequenced in a study of cytomegalovirus exposure and HLA in healthy donors. The PCR used 60 Vbeta and 13 Jbeta primers. The assay was immunoSEQ multiplex PCR, and TCRdb's table has in-frame clones only and misses some. The sample includes around 130,000 clones, around 84% seen only once; the top ten take 2.5% to 3%. Material for sequencing was PBMCs. The receptors were sampled from a woman between 18 and 30 years old in good health and CMV-seropositive.

The chain employs TRBV5-1 and TRBJ2-3, with 9 bases lining up with TRBD2. V was pared by 6 bases and J by 3 bases, with 8 bases of the junction left unmatched. Germline CDR1 SGHRS, CDR2 YFSETQ. This CDR3 is 15 amino acids long. The CDR3 DNA sequence: TGCGCCAGCAACAAAGCGGGGGGTTATACAGATACGCAGTATTTT. This encodes CASNKAGGYTDTQYF.

This chain joins TRBV19 and TRBJ2-3; 9 bases are a match to TRBD1. Germline CDR1 and CDR2: LNHDA and SQIVND (reference sequence). Unmatched junction bases numbered 7, after V lost 6 bases and J lost 3 bases. This CDR3 region has 15 residues. Here the CDR3 reads CASRTGTGTTDTQYF. As DNA, the CDR3 is TGTGCCAGTAGAACCGGGACAGGGACGACAGATACGCAGTATTTT.

The V gene is TRBV5-1, the J gene TRBJ2-5; 10 nucleotides match TRBD2. This CDR3 region has 17 residues. V was clipped by 0 bases and J by 1 base; unmatched bases: 6. The germline V gene has CDR1 SGHRS and CDR2 YFSETQ. CDR3: CASSLGVASGGQETQYF. CDR3 DNA: TGCGCCAGCAGCTTGGGGGTGGCTAGCGGGGGCCAAGAGACCCAGTACTTC. Full variable domain (outside the CDR3, taken from reference TRBV5-1 and TRBJ2-5): KAGVTQTPRYLIKTRGQQVTLSCSPISGHRSVSWYQQTPGQGLQFLFEYFSETQRNKGNFPGRFSGRQFSNSRSEMNVSTLELGDSALYLCASSLGVASGGQETQYFGPGTRLLVL.

The chain links TRBV7-2 to TRBJ1-2, with 7 nucleotides matching TRBD1. V dropped 3 bases and J dropped 4; count of bases not matched to a gene: 5. The germline V gene encodes CDR1 SGHTA and CDR2 FQGNSA. CDR3 length equals 14 residues. Here the CDR3 DNA reads TGTGCCAGCAGCTTGGAGGGGGCTGTCTATGGCTACACCTTC. Translated, it gives CASSLEGAVYGYTF.

This chain links TRBV4-1 with TRBJ2-5, with 7 bases that match TRBD2. CDR1 is MGHRA, CDR2 YSYEKL, per germline. Trimming took 3 bases from V and 5 from J; bases not matched to a gene: 6. The CDR3 is made up of 14 amino acids. The CDR3 DNA reads as TGCGCCAGCAGCCAGGCTCTAGCGGCGGAGACCCAGTACTTC. Its protein is CASSQALAAETQYF.